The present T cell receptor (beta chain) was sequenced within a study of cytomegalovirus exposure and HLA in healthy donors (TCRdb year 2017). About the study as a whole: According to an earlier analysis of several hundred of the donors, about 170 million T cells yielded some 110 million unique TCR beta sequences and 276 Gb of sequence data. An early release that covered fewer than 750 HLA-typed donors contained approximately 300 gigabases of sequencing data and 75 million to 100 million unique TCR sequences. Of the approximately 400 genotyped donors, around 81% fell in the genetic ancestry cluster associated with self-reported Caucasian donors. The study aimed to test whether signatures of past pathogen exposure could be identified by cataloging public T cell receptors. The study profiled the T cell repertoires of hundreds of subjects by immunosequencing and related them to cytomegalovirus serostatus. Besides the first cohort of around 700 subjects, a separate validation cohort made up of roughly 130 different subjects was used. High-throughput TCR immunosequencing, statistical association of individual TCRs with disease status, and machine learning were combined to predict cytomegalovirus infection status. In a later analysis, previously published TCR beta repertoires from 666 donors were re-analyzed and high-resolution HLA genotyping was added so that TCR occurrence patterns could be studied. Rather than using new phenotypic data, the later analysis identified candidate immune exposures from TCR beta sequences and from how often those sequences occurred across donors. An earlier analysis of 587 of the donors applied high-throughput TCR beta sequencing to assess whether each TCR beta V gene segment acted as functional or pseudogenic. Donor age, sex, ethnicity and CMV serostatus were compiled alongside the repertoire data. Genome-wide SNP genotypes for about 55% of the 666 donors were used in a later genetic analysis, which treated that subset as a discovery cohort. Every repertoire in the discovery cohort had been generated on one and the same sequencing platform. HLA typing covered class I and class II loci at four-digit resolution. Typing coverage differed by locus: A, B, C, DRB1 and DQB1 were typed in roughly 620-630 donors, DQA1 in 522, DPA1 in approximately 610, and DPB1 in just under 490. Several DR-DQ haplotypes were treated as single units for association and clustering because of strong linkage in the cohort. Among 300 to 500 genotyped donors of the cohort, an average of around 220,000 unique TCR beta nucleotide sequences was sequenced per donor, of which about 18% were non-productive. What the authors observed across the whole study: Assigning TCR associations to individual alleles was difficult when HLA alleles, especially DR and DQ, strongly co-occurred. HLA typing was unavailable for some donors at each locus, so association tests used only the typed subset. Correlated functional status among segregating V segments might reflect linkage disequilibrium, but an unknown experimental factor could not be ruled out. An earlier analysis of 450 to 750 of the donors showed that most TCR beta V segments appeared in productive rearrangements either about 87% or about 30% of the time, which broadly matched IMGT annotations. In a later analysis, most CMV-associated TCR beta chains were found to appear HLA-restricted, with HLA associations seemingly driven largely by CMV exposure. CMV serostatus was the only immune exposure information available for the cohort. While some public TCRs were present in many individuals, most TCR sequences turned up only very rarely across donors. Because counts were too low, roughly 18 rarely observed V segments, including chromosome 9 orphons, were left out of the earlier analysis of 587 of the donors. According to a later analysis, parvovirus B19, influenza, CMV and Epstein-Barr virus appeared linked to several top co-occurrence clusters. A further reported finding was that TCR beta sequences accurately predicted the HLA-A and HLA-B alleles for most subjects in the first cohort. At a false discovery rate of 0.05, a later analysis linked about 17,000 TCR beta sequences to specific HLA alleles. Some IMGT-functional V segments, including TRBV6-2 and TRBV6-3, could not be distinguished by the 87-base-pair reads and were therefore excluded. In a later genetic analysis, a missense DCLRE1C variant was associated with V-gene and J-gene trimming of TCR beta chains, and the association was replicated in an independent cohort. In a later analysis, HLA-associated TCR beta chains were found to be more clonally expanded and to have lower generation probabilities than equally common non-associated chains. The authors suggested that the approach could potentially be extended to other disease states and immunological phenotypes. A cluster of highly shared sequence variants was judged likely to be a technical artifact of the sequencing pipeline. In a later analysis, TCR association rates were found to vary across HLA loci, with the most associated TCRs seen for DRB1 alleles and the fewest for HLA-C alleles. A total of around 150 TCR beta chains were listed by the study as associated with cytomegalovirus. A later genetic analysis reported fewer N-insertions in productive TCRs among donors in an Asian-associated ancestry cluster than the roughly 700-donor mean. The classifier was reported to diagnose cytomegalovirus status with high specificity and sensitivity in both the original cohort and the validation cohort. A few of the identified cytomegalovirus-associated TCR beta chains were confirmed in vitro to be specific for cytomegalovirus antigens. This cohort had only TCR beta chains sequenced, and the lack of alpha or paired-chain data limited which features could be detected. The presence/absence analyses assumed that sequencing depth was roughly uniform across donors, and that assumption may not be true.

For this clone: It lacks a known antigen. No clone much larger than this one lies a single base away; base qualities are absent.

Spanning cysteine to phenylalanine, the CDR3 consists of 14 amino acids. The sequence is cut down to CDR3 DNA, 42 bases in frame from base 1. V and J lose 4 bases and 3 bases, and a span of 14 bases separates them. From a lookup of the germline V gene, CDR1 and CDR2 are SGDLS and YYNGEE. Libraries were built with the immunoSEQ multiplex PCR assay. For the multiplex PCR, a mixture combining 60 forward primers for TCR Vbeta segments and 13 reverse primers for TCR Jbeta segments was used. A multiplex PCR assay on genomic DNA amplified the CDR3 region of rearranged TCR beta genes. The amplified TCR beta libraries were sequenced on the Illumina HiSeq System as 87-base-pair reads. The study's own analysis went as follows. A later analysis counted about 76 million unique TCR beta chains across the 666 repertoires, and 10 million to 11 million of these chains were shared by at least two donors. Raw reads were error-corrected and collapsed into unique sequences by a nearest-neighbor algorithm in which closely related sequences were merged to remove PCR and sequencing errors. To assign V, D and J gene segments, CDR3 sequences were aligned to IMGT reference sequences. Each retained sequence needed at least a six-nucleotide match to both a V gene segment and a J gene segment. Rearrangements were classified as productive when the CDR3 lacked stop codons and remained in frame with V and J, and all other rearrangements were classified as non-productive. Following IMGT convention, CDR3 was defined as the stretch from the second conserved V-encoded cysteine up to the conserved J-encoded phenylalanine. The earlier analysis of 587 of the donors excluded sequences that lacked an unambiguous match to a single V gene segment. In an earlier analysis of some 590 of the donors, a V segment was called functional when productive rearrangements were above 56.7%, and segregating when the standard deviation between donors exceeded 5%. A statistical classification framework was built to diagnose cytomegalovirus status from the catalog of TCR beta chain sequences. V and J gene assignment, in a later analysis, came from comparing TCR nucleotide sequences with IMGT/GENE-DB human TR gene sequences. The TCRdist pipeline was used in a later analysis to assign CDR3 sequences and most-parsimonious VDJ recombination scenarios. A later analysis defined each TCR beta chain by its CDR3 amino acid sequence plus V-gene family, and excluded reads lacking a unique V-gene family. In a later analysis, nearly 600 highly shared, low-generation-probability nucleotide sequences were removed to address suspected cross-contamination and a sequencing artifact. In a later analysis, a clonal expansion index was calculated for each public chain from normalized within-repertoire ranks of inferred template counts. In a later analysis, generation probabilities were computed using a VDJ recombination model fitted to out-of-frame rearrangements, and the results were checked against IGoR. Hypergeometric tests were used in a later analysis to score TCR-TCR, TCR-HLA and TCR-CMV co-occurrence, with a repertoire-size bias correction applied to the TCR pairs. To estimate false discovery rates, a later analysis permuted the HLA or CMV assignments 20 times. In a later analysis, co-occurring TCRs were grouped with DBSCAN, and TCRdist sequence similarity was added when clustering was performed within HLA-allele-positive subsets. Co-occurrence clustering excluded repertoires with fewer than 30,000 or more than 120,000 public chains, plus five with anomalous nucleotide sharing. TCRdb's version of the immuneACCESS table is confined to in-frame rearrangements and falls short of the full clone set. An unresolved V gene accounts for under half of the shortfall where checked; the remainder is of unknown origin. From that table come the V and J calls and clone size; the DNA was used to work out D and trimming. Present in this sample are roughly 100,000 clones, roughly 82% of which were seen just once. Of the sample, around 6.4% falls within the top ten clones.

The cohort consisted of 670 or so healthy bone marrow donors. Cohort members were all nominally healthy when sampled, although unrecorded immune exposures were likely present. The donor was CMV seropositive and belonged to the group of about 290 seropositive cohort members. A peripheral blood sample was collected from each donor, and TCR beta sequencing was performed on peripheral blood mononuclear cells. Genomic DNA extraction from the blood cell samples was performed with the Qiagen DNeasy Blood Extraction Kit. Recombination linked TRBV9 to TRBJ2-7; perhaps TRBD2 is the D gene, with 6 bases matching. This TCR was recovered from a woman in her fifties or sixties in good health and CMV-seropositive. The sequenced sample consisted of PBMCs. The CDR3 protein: CASSPGSEGYEQYF. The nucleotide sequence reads TGTGCCAGCAGCCCCGGGTCGGAGGGCTACGAGCAGTACTTC.